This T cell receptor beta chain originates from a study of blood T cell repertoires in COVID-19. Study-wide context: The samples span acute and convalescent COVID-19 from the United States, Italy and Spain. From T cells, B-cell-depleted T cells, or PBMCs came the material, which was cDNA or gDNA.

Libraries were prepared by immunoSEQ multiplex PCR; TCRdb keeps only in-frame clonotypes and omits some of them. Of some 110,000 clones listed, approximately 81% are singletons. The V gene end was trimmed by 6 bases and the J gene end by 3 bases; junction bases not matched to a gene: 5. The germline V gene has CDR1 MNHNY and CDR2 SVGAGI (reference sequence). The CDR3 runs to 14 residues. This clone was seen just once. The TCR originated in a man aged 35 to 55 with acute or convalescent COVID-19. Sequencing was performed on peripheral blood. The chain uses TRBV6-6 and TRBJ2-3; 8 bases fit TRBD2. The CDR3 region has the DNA TGTGCCAGCAGCTCCCCGGGGGGGACAGATACGCAGTATTTT. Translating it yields CASSSPGGTDTQYF.